This TCR beta chain comes out of a study of beta chain features in type 1 diabetes. Study in general: Researchers looked at fewer than 120,000,000 sorted cells across all samples.

The investigators reverse transcribed all of the isolated RNA, so they sequenced expressed TCRB transcripts. The repertoire was sequenced with immunoSEQ multiplex PCR; TCRdb's copy has only in-frame clones and lacks some. Among 640,000 or so clones listed, around 15% were seen once. The CDR3 runs to 15 residues. Germline V gives CDR1 SGHTA, CDR2 FQGNSA. J was trimmed by 3 bases and V by 5 bases; bases with no gene match: 6. As concerns this clone: Its target is unknown.

Study findings and constraints: Junctions at VDJ sites from type 1 diabetes patients had fewer insertions and more deletions. Shortening that was moderate but significant affected the TCRB CDR3s of Type 1 diabetes patients in all four CD4+ subsets.

The sequenced material came from naive CD4+ T cells from blood. V gene TRBV7-2 combines with J gene TRBJ2-1, with 8 nucleotides matching TRBD2. The source is a man between 18 and 35 years old with type 1 diabetes. CDR3 loop: CASSRSGLDYNEQFF. CDR3 sequence (DNA): TGTGCCAGCAGCCGATCGGGACTAGACTACAATGAGCAGTTCTTC.